The T cell receptor beta chain under discussion was sequenced for a study of beta chain features in type 1 diabetes. Of the isolated RNA, all was reverse transcribed, and so the sequenced material was expressed TCRB transcripts. Sequencing was performed with immunoSEQ multiplex PCR; in TCRdb, only in-frame clones are kept and a portion is missing. Here the sample spans approximately 150,000 clones, roughly 60% being singletons. On this clone itself: Its antigen is not known.

Overall study results and limits: Moderate yet significant TCRB CDR3 shortening was seen in Type 1 diabetes patients in all four CD4+ subsets. A definitive answer on HLA type influencing TCRB rearrangement was not reached here.

V was cut by 5 bases and J by 2 bases, with 9 bases left in between. The CDR3 extends over 13 amino acids. The germline gives CDR1 SGDLS, CDR2 YYNGEE. V gene TRBV9 combines with J gene TRBJ2-3; possibly TRBD1 for D (5 bases). Sequenced sample: naive CD4+ T cells from blood. This receptor was identified in a man younger than 40 with type 1 diabetes. CDR3: CASSTGVTDTQYF. The CDR3 nucleotides read TGTGCCAGCAGTACAGGAGTCACAGATACGCAGTATTTT.